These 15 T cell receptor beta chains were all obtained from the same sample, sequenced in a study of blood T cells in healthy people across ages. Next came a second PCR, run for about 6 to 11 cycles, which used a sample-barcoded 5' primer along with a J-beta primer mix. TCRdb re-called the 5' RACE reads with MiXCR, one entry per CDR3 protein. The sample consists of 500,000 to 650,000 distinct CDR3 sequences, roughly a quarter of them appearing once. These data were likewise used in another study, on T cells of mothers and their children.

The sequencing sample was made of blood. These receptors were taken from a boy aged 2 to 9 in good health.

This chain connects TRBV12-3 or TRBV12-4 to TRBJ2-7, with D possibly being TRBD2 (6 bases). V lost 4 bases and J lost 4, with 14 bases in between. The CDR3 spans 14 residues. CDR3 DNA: TGTGCCAGCAGTTGGGGGGTACACTCTTACGAGCAGTACTTC. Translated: CASSWGVHSYEQYF.

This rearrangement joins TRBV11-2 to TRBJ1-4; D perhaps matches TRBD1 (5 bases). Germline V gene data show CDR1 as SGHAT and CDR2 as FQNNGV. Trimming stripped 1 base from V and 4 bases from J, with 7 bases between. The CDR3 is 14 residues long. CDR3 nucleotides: TGTGCCAGCAGCTTAGGACAGCTTAATGAAAAACTGTTTTTT. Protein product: CASSLGQLNEKLFF. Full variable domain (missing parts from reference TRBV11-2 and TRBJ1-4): EAGVAQSPRYKIIEKRQSVAFWCNPISGHATLYWYQQILGQGPKLLIQFQNNGVVDDSQLPKDRFSAERLKGVDSTLKIQPAKLEDSAVYLCASSLGQLNEKLFFGSGTQLSVL.

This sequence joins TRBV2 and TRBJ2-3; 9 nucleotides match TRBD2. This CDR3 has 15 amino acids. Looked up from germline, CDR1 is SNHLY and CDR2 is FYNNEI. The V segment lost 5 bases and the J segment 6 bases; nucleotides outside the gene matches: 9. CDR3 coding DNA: TGTGCCAGCAGTCTTGTAATAGCGGGAGCGGATACGCAGTATTTT. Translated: CASSLVIAGADTQYF.

CDR3 in DNA: TGTGCCTGGTCGCAGGGTGTATATACCGGGGAGCTGTTTTTT. It translates to CAWSQGVYTGELFF. J is TRBJ2-2 and V is TRBV30; possible D gene TRBD1, 5 bases. V was pared by 5 bases and J by 5 bases, with 15 bases between. There are 14 residues in the CDR3. Looked up from germline, CDR1 is GTSNPN and CDR2 is SVGIG (reference sequence).

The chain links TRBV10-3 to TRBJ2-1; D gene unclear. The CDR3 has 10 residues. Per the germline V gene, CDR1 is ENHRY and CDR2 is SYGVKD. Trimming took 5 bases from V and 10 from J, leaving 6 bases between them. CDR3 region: CAISSREQFF. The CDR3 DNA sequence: TGTGCCATCAGTTCCAGGGAGCAGTTCTTC.

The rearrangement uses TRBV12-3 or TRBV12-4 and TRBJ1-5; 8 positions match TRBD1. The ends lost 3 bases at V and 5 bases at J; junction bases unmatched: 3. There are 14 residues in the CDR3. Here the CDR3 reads CASSFRGRDQPQHF. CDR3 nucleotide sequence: TGTGCCAGCAGTTTCAGGGGGCGGGATCAGCCCCAGCATTTT.

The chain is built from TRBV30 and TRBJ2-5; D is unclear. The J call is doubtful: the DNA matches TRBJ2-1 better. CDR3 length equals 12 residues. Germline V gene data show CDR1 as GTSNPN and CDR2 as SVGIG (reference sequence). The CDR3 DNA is TGTGCCTGGAGGGTGTATGGCAATGAGCAGTTCTTC. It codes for CAWRVYGNEQFF.

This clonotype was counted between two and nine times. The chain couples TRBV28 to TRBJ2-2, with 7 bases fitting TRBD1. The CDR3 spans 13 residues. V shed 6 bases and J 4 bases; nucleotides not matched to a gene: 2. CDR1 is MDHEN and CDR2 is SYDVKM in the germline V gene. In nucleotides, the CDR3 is TGTGCCAGCAGAGACAGGGTCACCGGGGAGCTGTTTTTT. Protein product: CASRDRVTGELFF. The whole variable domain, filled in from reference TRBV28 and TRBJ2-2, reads DVKVTQSSRYLVKRTGEKVFLECVQDMDHENMFWYRQDPGLGLRLIYFSYDVKMKEKGDIPEGYSVSREKKERFSLILESASTNQTSMYLCASRDRVTGELFFGEGSRLTVL.

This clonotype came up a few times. CDR3 DNA: TGTGCCATCAATCGAGACTTGAATAACAATGAGCAGTTCTTC. This translates into CAINRDLNNNEQFF. V usage is TRBV10-3 and J usage is TRBJ2-1; D is undetermined. The CDR3 contains 14 residues. With 7 bases removed from V and 5 bases from J, the gap between germline ends came to 15 bases. Germline V CDR1 and CDR2: ENHRY, SYGVKD.

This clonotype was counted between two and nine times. CDR3 bases: TGCGCCAGCGGGATAACCTTTAGGGGACCGAATTCACCCCTCCACTTT. Amino acids: CASGITFRGPNSPLHF. The chain has TRBV5-1 and TRBJ1-6; D may be TRBD1 (5 bases). Germline CDR1 reads SGHRS; CDR2 reads YFSETQ. Trimming shortened V by 7 bases and J by 7 bases, and 21 bases separated the two germline ends. CDR3 length: 16 residues.

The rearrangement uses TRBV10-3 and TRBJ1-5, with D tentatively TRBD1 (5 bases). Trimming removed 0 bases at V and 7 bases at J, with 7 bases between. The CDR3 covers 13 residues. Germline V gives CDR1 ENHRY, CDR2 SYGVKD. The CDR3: CAISESGTQPQHF. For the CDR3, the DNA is TGTGCCATCAGTGAGTCGGGGACGCAGCCCCAGCATTTT.

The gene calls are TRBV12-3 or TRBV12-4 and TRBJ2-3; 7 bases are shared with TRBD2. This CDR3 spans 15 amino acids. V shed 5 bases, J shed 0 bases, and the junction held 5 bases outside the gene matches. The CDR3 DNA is TGTGCCAGCAGTGCACTAGCGACTAGCACAGATACGCAGTATTTT. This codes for CASSALATSTDTQYF.

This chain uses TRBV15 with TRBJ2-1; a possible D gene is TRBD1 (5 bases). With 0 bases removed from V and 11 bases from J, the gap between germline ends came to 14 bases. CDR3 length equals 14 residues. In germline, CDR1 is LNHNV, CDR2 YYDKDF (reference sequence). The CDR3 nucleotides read TGTGCCACCAGCAGAGAAGGGGTCTTGATAAAGCAGTTCTTC. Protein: CATSREGVLIKQFF.

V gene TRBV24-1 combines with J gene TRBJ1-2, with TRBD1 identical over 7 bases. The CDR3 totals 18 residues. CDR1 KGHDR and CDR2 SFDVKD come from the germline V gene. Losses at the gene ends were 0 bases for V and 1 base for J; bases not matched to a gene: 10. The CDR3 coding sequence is TGTGCCACCAGTGATTTGGAAGGGACAGCAAAATGTAACTATGGCTACACCTTC. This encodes CATSDLEGTAKCNYGYTF.

The CDR3 nucleotides read TGTGCCAGCAGCCCCAGCGGGGGGGCCATAGATACGCAGTATTTT. Residues: CASSPSGGAIDTQYF. V usage is TRBV13 and J usage is TRBJ2-3; TRBD2 matches at 10 bases. Per germline, CDR1 PRHDT and CDR2 FYEKMQ (reference sequence). CDR3 length: 15 residues. V trimming: 5 bases; J trimming: 5 bases; junction bases outside the gene matches: 7.